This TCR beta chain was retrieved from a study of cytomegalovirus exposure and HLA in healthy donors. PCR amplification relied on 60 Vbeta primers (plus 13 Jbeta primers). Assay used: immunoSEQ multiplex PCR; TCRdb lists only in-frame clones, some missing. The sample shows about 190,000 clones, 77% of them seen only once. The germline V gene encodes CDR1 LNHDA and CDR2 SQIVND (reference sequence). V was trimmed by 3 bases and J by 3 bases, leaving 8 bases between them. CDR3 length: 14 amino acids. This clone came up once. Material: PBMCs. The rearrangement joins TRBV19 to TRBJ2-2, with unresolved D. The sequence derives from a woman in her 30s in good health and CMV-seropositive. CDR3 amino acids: CASSMGSYTGELFF. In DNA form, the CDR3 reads TGTGCCAGTAGTATGGGCAGCTACACCGGGGAGCTGTTTTTT.